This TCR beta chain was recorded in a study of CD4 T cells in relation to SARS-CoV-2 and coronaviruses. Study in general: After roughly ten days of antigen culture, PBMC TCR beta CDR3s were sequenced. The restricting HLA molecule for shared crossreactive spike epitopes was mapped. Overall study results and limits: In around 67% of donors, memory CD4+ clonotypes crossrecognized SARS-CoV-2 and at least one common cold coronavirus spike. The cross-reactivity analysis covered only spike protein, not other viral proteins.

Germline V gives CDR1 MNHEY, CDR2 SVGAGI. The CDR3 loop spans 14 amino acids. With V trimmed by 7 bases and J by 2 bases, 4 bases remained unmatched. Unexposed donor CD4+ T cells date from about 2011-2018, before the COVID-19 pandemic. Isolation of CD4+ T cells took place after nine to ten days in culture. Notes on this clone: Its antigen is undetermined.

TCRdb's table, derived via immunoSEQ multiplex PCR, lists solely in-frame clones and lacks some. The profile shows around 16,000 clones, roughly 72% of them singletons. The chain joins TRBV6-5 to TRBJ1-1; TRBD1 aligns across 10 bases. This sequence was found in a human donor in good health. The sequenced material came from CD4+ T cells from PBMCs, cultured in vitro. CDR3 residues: CASTRTGGNTEAFF. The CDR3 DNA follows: TGTGCCAGCACCCGGACAGGGGGAAACACTGAAGCTTTCTTT.